The T cell receptor (beta chain) described here comes from a study of siplizumab effects on memory and regulatory T cells. In this sample, this clone turned up a few times. The junction had 16 bases not matched to a gene; V was cut back by 5 bases and J by 7 bases. Germline CDR1 reads SGHVS; CDR2 reads FQNEAQ. The length of the CDR3 is 17 residues. Each sample contributed 85,000 to 100,000 TCR templates to the assay. Produced via immunoSEQ multiplex PCR; TCRdb's table is partial and in-frame only. The top ten clones hold 6.5% of a sample with 90,000 to 95,000 clones, 93% of them seen once. Material: CD8+ T cells sorted from blood. The chain uses TRBV7-8 and TRBJ1-5, with 8 bases identical to TRBD1. The source is a human donor in good health. For the CDR3, the DNA is TGTGCCAGCAGCCTCCAATTGTGGACAGGGAGAGACCAGCCCCAGCATTTT. Its protein product is CASSLQLWTGRDQPQHF. The full variable domain, its missing parts supplied by reference TRBV7-8 and TRBJ1-5, is GAGVSQSPRYKVAKRGQDVALRCDPISGHVSLFWYQQALGQGPEFLTYFQNEAQLDKSGLPSDRFFAERPEGSVSTLKIQRTQQEDSAVYLCASSLQLWTGRDQPQHFGDGTRLSIL.